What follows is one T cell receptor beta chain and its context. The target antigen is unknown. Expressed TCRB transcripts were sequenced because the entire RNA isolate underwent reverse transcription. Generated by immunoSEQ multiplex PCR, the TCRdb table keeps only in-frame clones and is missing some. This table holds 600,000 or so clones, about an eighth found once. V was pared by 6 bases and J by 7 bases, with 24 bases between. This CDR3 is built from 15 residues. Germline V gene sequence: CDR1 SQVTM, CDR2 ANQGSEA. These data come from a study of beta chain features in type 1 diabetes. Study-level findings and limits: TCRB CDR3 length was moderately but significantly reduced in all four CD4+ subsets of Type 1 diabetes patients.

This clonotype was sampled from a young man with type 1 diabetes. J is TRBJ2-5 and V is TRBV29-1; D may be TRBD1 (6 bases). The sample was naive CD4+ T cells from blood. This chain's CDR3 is CSVPRDKDPPGTQYF. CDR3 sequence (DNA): TGCAGCGTCCCTAGGGACAAGGACCCTCCGGGGACCCAGTACTTC.